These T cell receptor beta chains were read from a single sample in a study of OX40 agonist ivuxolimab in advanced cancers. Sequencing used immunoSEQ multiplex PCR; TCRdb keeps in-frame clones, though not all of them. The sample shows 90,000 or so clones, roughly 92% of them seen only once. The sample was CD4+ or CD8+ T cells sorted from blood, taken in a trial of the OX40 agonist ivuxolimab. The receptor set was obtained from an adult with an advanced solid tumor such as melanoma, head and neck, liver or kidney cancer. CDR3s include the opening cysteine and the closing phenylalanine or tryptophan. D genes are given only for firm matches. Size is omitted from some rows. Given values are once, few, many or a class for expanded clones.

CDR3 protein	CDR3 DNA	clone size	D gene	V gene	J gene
CASSWTQQGAGEQYF	TGTGCCAGCAGTTGGACACAACAGGGGGCTGGGGAGCAGTACTTC	-	TRBD1	TRBV28	TRBJ2-7
CASKTGLVRTEAFF	TGCGCCAGCAAAACAGGGTTGGTACGGACTGAAGCTTTCTTT	few	-	TRBV10-2	TRBJ1-1
CASGRVYEQYF	TGTGCCAGCGGAAGGGTCTACGAGCAGTACTTC	-	-	TRBV28	TRBJ2-7
CASSLRRNQPQHF	TGTGCCAGCAGTCTTCGGAGAAATCAGCCCCAGCATTTT	-	-	TRBV28	TRBJ1-5
CASSINQGHGYTF	TGTGCCAGTAGTATAAACCAGGGTCATGGCTACACCTTC	-	-	TRBV19	TRBJ1-2
CSVLLAGPNEQFF	TGCAGCGTTCTCCTAGCGGGACCCAATGAGCAGTTCTTC	medium-sized	TRBD2	TRBV29-1	TRBJ2-1
CASSSPSGGNEKLFF	TGTGCCAGCAGTTCGCCCTCAGGGGGGAATGAAAAACTGTTTTTT	-	TRBD1	TRBV28	TRBJ1-4
CASRLAGTDTQYF	TGTGCCAGCAGACTAGCGGGCACAGATACGCAGTATTTT	-	TRBD2	TRBV27	TRBJ2-3
CASSVVSGDLYQPQHF	TGTGCCAGTAGTGTCGTCTCCGGGGACTTGTATCAGCCCCAGCATTTT	-	-	TRBV19	TRBJ1-5
CASSLAGTGASYEQYF	TGTGCCAGCAGCTTAGCGGGAACGGGAGCCTCCTACGAGCAGTACTTC	once	-	TRBV11-2	TRBJ2-7
CASSAGTEETQYF	TGTGCCAGCAGCGCCGGGACGGAAGAGACCCAGTACTTC	-	-	TRBV9	TRBJ2-5
CASSPFSTAGSHEQYF	TGCGCCAGCAGCCCATTCTCGACAGCGGGCTCCCACGAGCAGTACTTC	-	-	TRBV5-1	TRBJ2-7
CASSARGPSTDTQYF	TGTGCCAGCAGCGCCCGGGGGCCTAGCACAGATACGCAGTATTTT	-	-	TRBV7-2	TRBJ2-3
CASSFNAVAKNIQYF	TGTGCCAGCAGTTTTAATGCGGTAGCCAAAAACATTCAGTACTTC	-	-	TRBV27	TRBJ2-4
CASRAGGEAKNIQYF	TGTGCCAGCAGGGCAGGGGGCGAGGCCAAAAACATTCAGTACTTC	-	TRBD1	TRBV6-5	TRBJ2-4
CASTVGAISGNTIYF	TGTGCCAGCACGGTGGGGGCGATCTCTGGAAACACCATATATTTT	-	-	TRBV6-1	TRBJ1-3
CASSIGYQSMNTEAFF	TGTGCCAGTAGTATAGGATACCAGTCGATGAACACTGAAGCTTTCTTT	-	-	TRBV19	TRBJ1-1
CASSFRFGIPDF	TGTGCCAGCAGTTTCCGGTTTGGCATCCCCGACTTC	-	-	TRBV28	TRBJ2-7
CASSPQGDNSPLHF	TGTGCCAGCTCACCACAGGGTGATAATTCACCCCTCCACTTT	-	-	TRBV18	TRBJ1-6
CASTKETVNTEAFF	TGTGCCAGCACCAAAGAGACTGTGAACACTGAAGCTTTCTTT	-	-	TRBV2	TRBJ1-1
CASSSTGKGSYEQYF	TGTGCCAGCAGCTCTACAGGGAAAGGCTCCTACGAGCAGTACTTC	once	-	TRBV7-2	TRBJ2-7
CASSPAGNSYEQYF	TGTGCCAGCAGCCCGGCCGGAAACTCCTACGAGCAGTACTTC	-	-	TRBV11-3	TRBJ2-7
CASSLKQGAQDGYTF	TGTGCCAGCAGCTTAAAACAGGGGGCGCAAGATGGCTACACCTTC	-	TRBD1	TRBV7-3	TRBJ1-2
CASSLEGRAGNTIYF	TGTGCCAGCAGCTTAGAGGGGCGGGCTGGAAACACCATATATTTT	few	-	TRBV11-2	TRBJ1-3
CASELAGLNNEQFF	TGTGCCAGCGAACTAGCGGGGCTGAACAATGAGCAGTTCTTC	-	TRBD2	TRBV6-1	TRBJ2-1
CASSRDRASEYF	TGTGCCAGCAGTCGAGACAGGGCTTCAGAGTACTTC	-	TRBD1	TRBV5-6	TRBJ2-7